The present T cell receptor (beta chain) was sequenced within a study of vaccination effects on CD4 cells after COVID-19. Whole-study context: Early after vaccination, and again late, three convalescent patients were sampled.

The CDR3 is 16 amino acids. Antigen-specific CD4+ T cells were first expanded with viral peptide pools by the ViraFEST assay and only then sequenced. Upon completion of more than 9 days in culture, CD4+ T cells were isolated. A PCR test confirmed that the person had SARS-CoV-2 infection between March and December 2020. Two doses of either BNT162b2 or mRNA-1273 were given to each participant. This clone was counted once. Antigen unknown. Libraries were prepared by immunoSEQ multiplex PCR; TCRdb keeps only in-frame clonotypes and omits some of them. The table includes some 14,000 clones, 76% detected once.

Sequenced material: CD4+ T cells from PBMCs cultured with HCoV-NL63 spike peptides, taken after COVID-19 vaccination. The chain employs TRBV21-1 and TRBJ1-1; TRBD1, as called in the table, went unchecked against the DNA. TRBV21-1 is shown as a pseudogene. The receptor comes from a human donor who had a prior SARS-CoV-2 infection. The CDR3 DNA reads as TGTGCCAGCAGCAAGAGGACAGGGGACGGCGTGACTGAAGCTTTCTTT. Its protein is CASSKRTGDGVTEAFF.